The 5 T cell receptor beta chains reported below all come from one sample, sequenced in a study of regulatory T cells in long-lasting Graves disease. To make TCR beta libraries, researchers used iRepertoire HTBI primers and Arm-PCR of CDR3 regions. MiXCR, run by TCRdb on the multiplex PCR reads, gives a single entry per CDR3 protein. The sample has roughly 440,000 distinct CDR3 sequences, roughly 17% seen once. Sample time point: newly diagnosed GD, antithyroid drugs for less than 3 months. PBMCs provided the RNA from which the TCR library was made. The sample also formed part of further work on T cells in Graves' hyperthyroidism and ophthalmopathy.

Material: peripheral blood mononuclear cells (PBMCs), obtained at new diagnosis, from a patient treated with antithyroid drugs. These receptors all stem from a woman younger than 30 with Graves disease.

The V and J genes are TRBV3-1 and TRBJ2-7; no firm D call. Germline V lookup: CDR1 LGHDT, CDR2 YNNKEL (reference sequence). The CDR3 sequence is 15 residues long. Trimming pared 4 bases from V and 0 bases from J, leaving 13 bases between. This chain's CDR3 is CASSLGSLSSYEQYF. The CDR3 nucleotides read TGTGCCAGCAGCCTAGGATCTCTTTCCTCCTACGAGCAGTACTTC.

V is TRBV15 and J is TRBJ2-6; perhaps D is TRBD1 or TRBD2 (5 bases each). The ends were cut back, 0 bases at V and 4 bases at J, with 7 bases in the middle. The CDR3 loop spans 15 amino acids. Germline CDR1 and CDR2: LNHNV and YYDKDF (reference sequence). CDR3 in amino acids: CATSREGTGANVLTF. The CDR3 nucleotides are TGTGCCACCAGCAGAGAGGGGACCGGGGCCAACGTCCTGACTTTC. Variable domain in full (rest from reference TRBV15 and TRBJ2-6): DAMVIQNPRYQVTQFGKPVTLSCSQTLNHNVMYWYQQKSSQAPKLLFHYYDKDFNNEADTPDNFQSRRPNTSFCFLDIRSPGLGDTAMYLCATSREGTGANVLTFGAGSRLTVL.

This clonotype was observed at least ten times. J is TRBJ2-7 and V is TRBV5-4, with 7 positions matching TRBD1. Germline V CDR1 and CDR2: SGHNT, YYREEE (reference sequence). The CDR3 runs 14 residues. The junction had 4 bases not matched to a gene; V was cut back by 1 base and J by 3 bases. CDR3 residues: CASSLSGQDYEQYF. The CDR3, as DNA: TGTGCCAGCAGCTTGAGTGGACAGGACTACGAGCAGTACTTC. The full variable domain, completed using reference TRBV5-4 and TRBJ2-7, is ETGVTQSPTHLIKTRGQQVTLRCSSQSGHNTVSWYQQALGQGPQFIFQYYREEENGRGNFPPRFSGLQFPNYSSELNVNALELDDSALYLCASSLSGQDYEQYFGPGTRLTVT.

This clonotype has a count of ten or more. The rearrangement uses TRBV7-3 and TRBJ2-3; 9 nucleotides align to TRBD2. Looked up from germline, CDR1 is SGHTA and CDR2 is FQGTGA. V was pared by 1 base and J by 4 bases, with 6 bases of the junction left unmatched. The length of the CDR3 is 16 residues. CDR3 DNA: TGTGCCAGCAGCTTAAATAGCGGGAGAGGCGCAGATACGCAGTATTTT. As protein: CASSLNSGRGADTQYF.

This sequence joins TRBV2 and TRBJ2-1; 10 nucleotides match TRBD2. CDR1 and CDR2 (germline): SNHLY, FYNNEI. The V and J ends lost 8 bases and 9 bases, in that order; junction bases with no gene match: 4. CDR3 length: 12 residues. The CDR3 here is CASERTSGEQFF. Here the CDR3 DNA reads TGTGCCAGCGAGAGGACTAGCGGTGAGCAGTTCTTC.